This TCR beta chain is from a study of OX40 agonist ivuxolimab in advanced cancers. On the study more broadly: Patients' therapy was ivuxolimab, an antibody that acts as an agonist of OX40 (CD134). At around 83% male, the cohort had a mean age of about 55 years, ranging from about 23 to 80.

Study-level results: The CD4+ and CD8+ T cells in the blood had expanded clonally by week 6 at 0.1 to 3.0 mg/kg.

Method: immunoSEQ multiplex PCR; TCRdb's copy keeps in-frame clones and lacks some. The sample includes fewer than 130,000 clones, roughly nine tenths of them seen just once. Concerning this clone: Its target is not known.

The CDR3 length is 14 residues. CDR1 MNHNY and CDR2 SVGAGI come from the germline V gene (reference sequence). V shed 7 bases and J 1 base; nucleotides not matched to a gene: 2. Source: CD4+ or CD8+ T cells sorted from blood, taken in a trial of the OX40 agonist ivuxolimab. The origin of this receptor is an adult with an advanced solid tumor such as melanoma, head and neck, liver or kidney cancer. The chain uses TRBV6-6 and TRBJ2-7; 12 bases line up with TRBD2. CDR3 bases: TGTGCCAGCACCGGACTAGCGGGATCCTACGAGCAGTACTTC. Its protein product is CASTGLAGSYEQYF.